These 14 T cell receptor beta chains came from one sample sequenced in a study of shared clonotypes between healthy human individuals. Here immunoSEQ multiplex PCR was the method, and the copy in TCRdb shows in-frame clones only, minus some. Among around 2.5 million clones, over 85% were seen once, and the ten largest hold approximately 0.36%. Specimen: naive CD4+ T cells from PBMCs. The subset: CD45RA+ positively selected. The receptor source for this set is a man between 18 and 35 years old in good health. Some clones in this sample may be carry-over from other donors' samples.

The rearrangement joins TRBV19 to TRBJ2-3, with 7 bases fitting TRBD2. J lost 9 bases, V lost 5 bases, and 11 bases had no gene match. Germline assignment: CDR1 LNHDA and CDR2 SQIVND (reference sequence). CDR3 size: 14 residues. In DNA, the CDR3 is TGTGCCAGTAGTGCTCGGGGGGATAGAAAGACGCAGTATTTT. Translated, it gives CASSARGDRKTQYF.

CDR3 residues: CASSPTGGIGELFF. CDR3 in DNA: TGTGCCAGCAGTCCGACAGGCGGAATAGGGGAGCTGTTTTTT. J is TRBJ2-2 and V is TRBV2, with a possible D match to TRBD1 (6 bases). Trimming took off 5 bases at V and 8 bases at J, with 15 bases between the two ends. This CDR3 comprises 14 residues. Germline V gene sequence: CDR1 SNHLY, CDR2 FYNNEI. The full variable domain, with the rest looked up from reference TRBV2 and TRBJ2-2, is EPEVTQTPSHQVTQMGQEVILRCVPISNHLYFYWYRQILGQKVEFLVSFYNNEISEKSEIFDDQFSVERPDGSNFTLKIRSTKLEDSAMYFCASSPTGGIGELFFGEGSRLTVL.

The chain employs TRBV25-1 and TRBJ2-3, with D unclear. V was pared by 1 base and J by 3 bases, with 17 bases between. This CDR3 is built from 17 residues. The V gene's germline CDR1 is MGHDK and CDR2 SYGVNS. The CDR3 here is CASSESVSGISTDTQYF. The CDR3 DNA reads as TGTGCCAGCAGTGAATCGGTATCGGGTATTAGTACAGATACGCAGTATTTT. The full variable domain, rest sourced from reference TRBV25-1 and TRBJ2-3, is EADIYQTPRYLVIGTGKKITLECSQTMGHDKMYWYQQDPGMELHLIHYSYGVNSTEKGDLSSESTVSRIRTEHFPLTLESARPSHTSQYLCASSESVSGISTDTQYFGPGTRLTVL.

V usage is TRBV28 and J usage is TRBJ2-1, with 8 bases fitting TRBD1. CDR1 and CDR2 from the germline V gene are MDHEN and SYDVKM. V lost 10 bases and J lost 5; bases outside the gene matches: 7. The CDR3 length is 13 residues. The CDR3 loop reads CATGQGAHNEQFF. The CDR3 nucleotides read TGTGCCACTGGGCAGGGGGCCCACAATGAGCAGTTCTTC. The full variable domain, its missing parts supplied by reference TRBV28 and TRBJ2-1, is DVKVTQSSRYLVKRTGEKVFLECVQDMDHENMFWYRQDPGLGLRLIYFSYDVKMKEKGDIPEGYSVSREKKERFSLILESASTNQTSMYLCATGQGAHNEQFFGPGTRLTVL.

In its sample, this clone was seen once. The CDR3 here is CASSLGPKREGSHEQYF. The CDR3 coding sequence is TGCGCCAGCAGCTTGGGTCCGAAGCGGGAGGGTTCTCACGAGCAGTACTTC. The rearrangement joins TRBV5-1 to TRBJ2-7, with 10 bases aligning to TRBD2. V dropped 0 bases and J dropped 5; count of bases not matched to a gene: 11. CDR1 and CDR2 from the germline V gene are SGHRS and YFSETQ. CDR3 length: 17 residues.

About this clone itself: The sample holds other DNA sequences that translate to the same CDR3. J is TRBJ2-7 and V is TRBV7-9; D is possibly TRBD1 or TRBD2 (7 bases each). V lost 6 bases and J 4 bases, leaving 13 bases between the germline ends. Germline V gene sequence: CDR1 SEHNR, CDR2 FQNEAQ (reference sequence). The length of the CDR3 is 13 residues. The CDR3 here is CASSRQGGYEQYF. CDR3 sequence (DNA): TGTGCCAGCAGTAGACAGGGAGGGTACGAGCAGTACTTC.

The rearrangement links TRBV7-2 to TRBJ2-1, with TRBD2 matching 8 bases. Germline assignment: CDR1 SGHTA and CDR2 FQGNSA. This CDR3 contains 16 residues. J lost 2 bases, V lost 2 bases, and 5 bases had no gene match. For the CDR3, the DNA is TGTGCCAGCAGCTTACCCGGGACTAGAGCCTACAATGAGCAGTTCTTC. It translates to CASSLPGTRAYNEQFF.

V is TRBV18 and J is TRBJ2-6; D remains ambiguous. Germline values: CDR1 KGHSH, CDR2 LQKENI. Between the trimmed V and J ends, which lost 3 bases and 0 bases, there was a span of 12 bases. The CDR3 has 17 residues. CDR3 in amino acids: CASSPARTLSGANVLTF. CDR3 DNA sequence: TGTGCCAGCTCACCGGCACGAACCCTCTCTGGGGCCAACGTCCTGACTTTC.

The chain combines TRBV5-4 with TRBJ2-7; D perhaps matches TRBD1 (6 bases). V shed 1 base and J shed 4 bases, with 9 bases lying between them. Germline V gene lookup returns CDR1 SGHNT and CDR2 YYREEE (reference sequence). This CDR3 comprises 13 residues. The DNA for the CDR3 is TGTGCCAGCAGCTTGAGGGACACGTACGAGCAGTACTTC. Its translation is CASSLRDTYEQYF.

The J gene is TRBJ2-4, the V gene TRBV14, with D possibly matching TRBD2 (6 bases). The V and J ends lost 5 bases and 3 bases respectively, with 20 bases between them. The CDR3 totals 17 residues. Germline CDR1 is SGHDN and CDR2 is FVKESK. CDR3 DNA: TGTGCCAGCAGCTCCAACCGGGGGACGATAGGCAAAAACATTCAGTACTTC. Translated: CASSSNRGTIGKNIQYF.

In its sample, this clone was seen a few times. The chain uses TRBV12-5 and TRBJ1-1; D might be TRBD1 (5 bases). V was shortened by 4 bases and J by 1 base, with 13 bases between the two germline ends. The germline CDR1 and CDR2 sequences are LGHNT and FRNRAP. The CDR3 covers 15 residues. The CDR3, as DNA: TGTGCTAGTGGTTCCGGAATTACAGGGAACACTGAAGCTTTCTTT. As protein: CASGSGITGNTEAFF.

The chain employs TRBV28 and TRBJ2-7; D gene unclear. Trimming cost V 10 bases and J 6 bases, with 19 bases left between them. The CDR3 is made up of 13 amino acids. Germline assignment: CDR1 MDHEN and CDR2 SYDVKM. The CDR3 region is CATFTGSRGEQYF. The DNA for the CDR3 is TGTGCCACCTTTACCGGGTCGCGAGGCGAGCAGTACTTC.

The rearrangement joins TRBV6-5 to TRBJ2-1; TRBD2 matches 10 bases. Per the germline V gene, CDR1 is MNHEY and CDR2 is SVGAGI. V lost 2 bases and J lost 2; bases outside the gene matches: 3. The CDR3 has 16 amino acids. CDR3 bases: TGTGCCAGCAGTTACCTAGCGGGAGCGACCTACAATGAGCAGTTCTTC. The encoded protein is CASSYLAGATYNEQFF.

The J gene is TRBJ2-5, the V gene TRBV11-2; D unresolved. The germline V and J ends were trimmed by 1 base and 4 bases, with 7 bases remaining between them. The CDR3 length is 13 residues. Germline loops: CDR1 SGHAT, CDR2 FQNNGV. CDR3 amino acids: CASSLGNPETQYF. The CDR3 region has the DNA TGTGCCAGCAGCTTAGGGAACCCAGAGACCCAGTACTTC.